The 23 T cell receptor beta chains in this list originate from one sample, sequenced in a study of OX40 agonist ivuxolimab in advanced cancers. TCRdb's copy holds only in-frame clones and misses some; the assay was immunoSEQ multiplex PCR. The profile shows tens of thousands of clones, 75% to 90% of them singletons. The material was CD4+ or CD8+ T cells sorted from blood, obtained in a trial of the OX40 agonist ivuxolimab. The receptors stem from an adult with an advanced solid tumor such as melanoma, head and neck, liver or kidney cancer.

This chain uses TRBV7-3 with TRBJ2-1; unclear D gene. V was shortened by 2 bases and J by 2 bases, with 7 bases between the two germline ends. From germline, CDR1 is SGHTA and CDR2 FQGTGA. This CDR3 region has 14 residues. CDR3 loop: CASSLSPAYNEQFF. Written as DNA, the CDR3 is TGTGCCAGCAGCTTATCCCCAGCCTACAATGAGCAGTTCTTC.

The chain recombines TRBV7-3 with TRBJ1-6; no reliable D call. Deletions cut 3 bases from V and 9 bases from J, with 12 bases between. Per the germline V gene, CDR1 is SGHTA and CDR2 is FQGTGA. This CDR3 is 14 amino acids long. The CDR3 DNA reads TGTGCCAGCAGCTTCGGGATCGAGGGTTCACCCCTCCACTTT. Translating it yields CASSFGIEGSPLHF.

The gene calls are TRBV6-5 and TRBJ2-7, with 10 bases matching TRBD1. Trimming removed 4 bases from V and 7 bases from J; junction bases left unmatched: 10. This CDR3 has 15 residues. Germline CDR1 is MNHEY and CDR2 is SVGAGI. The CDR3 coding sequence is TGTGCCAGCAGTTTACACGGGACAGGGGTAGGAGAGCAGTACTTC. Protein product: CASSLHGTGVGEQYF.

The gene calls are TRBV9 and TRBJ2-1; the match to TRBD2 covers 7 bases. This CDR3 spans 16 amino acids. Per the germline V gene, CDR1 is SGDLS and CDR2 is YYNGEE. Trimming took 3 bases from V and 2 from J; bases not matched to a gene: 8. CDR3 sequence reads: CASSATSALTYNEQFF. CDR3 sequence (DNA): TGTGCCAGCAGCGCCACTAGCGCCCTGACCTACAATGAGCAGTTCTTC.

CDR3 nucleotides: TGTGCCAGCACCCTGTGGGGGACAGGGAGCTCAGATACGCAGTATTTT. Its protein is CASTLWGTGSSDTQYF. This rearrangement joins TRBV7-9 to TRBJ2-3; 9 bases line up with TRBD1. Germline CDR1 SEHNR, CDR2 FQNEAQ (reference sequence). V lost 7 bases, J lost 4 bases, and 12 bases stayed unmatched. CDR3 length: 16 amino acids.

V usage is TRBV25-1 and J usage is TRBJ1-2; 7 bases match TRBD1. Germline loops: CDR1 MGHDK, CDR2 SYGVNS. The CDR3 extends over 16 amino acids. The junction had 10 bases not matched to a gene; V was cut back by 6 bases and J by 0 bases. DNA of the CDR3: TGTGCCAGCAGCGGAACGGACAGGCCAACTAACTATGGCTACACCTTC. It yields the protein CASSGTDRPTNYGYTF.

The chain couples TRBV6-1 to TRBJ1-2; 7 bases map to TRBD1. Germline V CDR1 and CDR2: MNHNS, SASEGT. This CDR3 region has 11 residues. J gave up 8 bases and V 7 bases, and 4 bases lay outside the gene matches. The CDR3 sequence is CASTRGQGYTF. The CDR3 DNA follows: TGTGCCAGCACGAGGGGGCAAGGCTACACCTTC.

The CDR3 nucleotides read TGTGCCAGCAGCTTAGGGGGGACTAGCGGCTACGAGCAGTACTTC. Translated: CASSLGGTSGYEQYF. This sequence joins TRBV11-2 and TRBJ2-7; 11 bases agree with TRBD2. Germline V gene data show CDR1 as SGHAT and CDR2 as FQNNGV. V lost 1 base and J lost 3; bases outside the gene matches: 2. CDR3 size: 15 residues.

The CDR3 coding sequence is TGTGCCAGCAGCGTAGAAGGGGGGGAGCTGTTTTTT. As protein: CASSVEGGELFF. This rearrangement joins TRBV9 to TRBJ2-2; D gene uncertain. V dropped 0 bases and J dropped 8 bases, with 5 bases sitting between them. This CDR3 has 12 residues. The germline V gene has CDR1 SGDLS and CDR2 YYNGEE.

This chain links TRBV7-2 with TRBJ2-7; TRBD2 aligns across 11 bases. Germline CDR1 is SGHTA and CDR2 is FQGNSA. After removal of 3 bases from V and 3 bases from J, the junction contained 4 bases not matched to a gene. The CDR3 contains 15 residues. The CDR3 region is CASSFSGRVRYEQYF. CDR3 in DNA: TGTGCCAGCAGCTTTAGCGGGAGGGTCCGCTACGAGCAGTACTTC.

The chain uses TRBV7-9 and TRBJ1-1; perhaps TRBD1 as D (6 bases). The V end lost 4 bases, the J end lost 2 bases, and 11 bases lay between the germline ends. Germline assignment: CDR1 SEHNR and CDR2 FQNEAQ (reference sequence). The CDR3 totals 14 residues. The chain's CDR3 is CASSSRTENTEAFF. DNA of the CDR3: TGTGCCAGCAGCTCTCGGACAGAAAACACTGAAGCTTTCTTT.

The genes are TRBV6-5 and TRBJ2-7; 7 positions match TRBD2. V shed 4 bases, J shed 3 bases, and the junction held 3 bases outside the gene matches. The CDR3 contains 13 residues. CDR1 is MNHEY and CDR2 is SVGAGI in the germline V gene. CDR3 DNA: TGTGCCAGCAGTTGGGGGACTATCTACGAGCAGTACTTC. Its translation: CASSWGTIYEQYF.

J is TRBJ2-2 and V is TRBV25-1; 10 bases are a match to TRBD2. V dropped 3 bases and J dropped 4; count of bases not matched to a gene: 11. This CDR3 contains 18 residues. Germline assignment: CDR1 MGHDK and CDR2 SYGVNS. The CDR3 protein is CASSDWTSGSSFTGELFF. Here the CDR3 DNA reads TGTGCCAGCAGTGATTGGACTAGCGGAAGTTCTTTCACCGGGGAGCTGTTTTTT.

The chain joins TRBV10-3 to TRBJ1-1; 8 bases are a match to TRBD1. The length of the CDR3 is 15 residues. V shed 10 bases and J 5 bases; nucleotides not matched to a gene: 15. The germline V gene has CDR1 ENHRY and CDR2 SYGVKD. The DNA for the CDR3 is TGTGCCACCGACAGGGGCGGGGGGTTTGTGACTGAAGCTTTCTTT. It encodes CATDRGGGFVTEAFF.

The chain has TRBV5-4 and TRBJ2-7; no reliable D call. The germline CDR1 and CDR2 sequences are SGHNT and YYREEE (reference sequence). The CDR3 is 12 amino acids. V gave up 0 bases and J gave up 5 bases, with 6 bases separating them. CDR3 sequence (DNA): TGTGCCAGCAGCTTGGTGGGTAACGAGCAGTACTTC. This encodes CASSLVGNEQYF. The whole variable domain, remainder taken from reference TRBV5-4 and TRBJ2-7, is ETGVTQSPTHLIKTRGQQVTLRCSSQSGHNTVSWYQQALGQGPQFIFQYYREEENGRGNFPPRFSGLQFPNYSSELNVNALELDDSALYLCASSLVGNEQYFGPGTRLTVT.

The chain employs TRBV6-1 and TRBJ2-3, with 7 bases matching TRBD2. The CDR3 has 17 amino acids. Germline CDR1 reads MNHNS; CDR2 reads SASEGT. Trimming at V came to 6 bases and at J to 6 bases, leaving 18 bases not matched to a gene. The CDR3 DNA sequence: TGTGCCAGCAGGGAACCTGCACTCGGCGGGAGATCCGATACGCAGTATTTT. Translation gives CASREPALGGRSDTQYF.

This clone was detected only once. V and J are TRBV28 and TRBJ1-2; TRBD1 might be the D (5 bases). Germline assignment: CDR1 MDHEN and CDR2 SYDVKM. V dropped 10 bases and J dropped 4 bases, with 10 bases sitting between them. The CDR3 totals 11 residues. The CDR3 DNA is TGTGCCACGGGGCAGATCTATGGCTACACCTTC. Translation: CATGQIYGYTF.

The CDR3 DNA reads TGTGCCAGCAGCTCGTTCGGAATCGGACGGGCGGGGTACAATGAGCAGTTCTTC. Its translation: CASSSFGIGRAGYNEQFF. The chain has TRBV11-2 and TRBJ2-1; tentatively, D is TRBD2 (6 bases). Germline V gene sequence: CDR1 SGHAT, CDR2 FQNNGV. With 4 bases removed from V and 4 bases from J, the gap between germline ends came to 23 bases. The CDR3 consists of 18 residues.

This chain uses TRBV6-5 with TRBJ2-1, with TRBD2 identical over 8 bases. The germline gives CDR1 MNHEY, CDR2 SVGAGI. Trimming at V came to 6 bases and at J to 7 bases, leaving 11 bases not matched to a gene. CDR3 size: 15 residues. For the CDR3, the DNA is TGTGCCAGCAGCCTTCTACCGGGAGGGCGGAATGAGCAGTTCTTC. Translated, it gives CASSLLPGGRNEQFF.

The chain couples TRBV9 to TRBJ1-5; 9 bases are shared with TRBD1. From germline, CDR1 is SGDLS and CDR2 YYNGEE. V gave up 3 bases and J gave up 2 bases; unmatched junction bases: 3. The CDR3 has 15 amino acids. The chain's CDR3 is CASSAGTGRNQPQHF. In DNA form, the CDR3 reads TGTGCCAGCAGCGCTGGGACAGGGCGCAATCAGCCCCAGCATTTT.

The chain carries TRBV2 and TRBJ2-7, with 9 bases lining up with TRBD1. This CDR3 region has 14 residues. Germline V gene data show CDR1 as SNHLY and CDR2 as FYNNEI. Losses at the gene ends were 7 bases for V and 2 bases for J; bases not matched to a gene: 6. DNA for the CDR3: TGTGCCAGCAACGGACAGGGGTCTACCTACGAGCAGTACTTC. This translates into CASNGQGSTYEQYF.

This clone was detected only once. V is TRBV2 and J is TRBJ2-5, with 10 bases identical to TRBD1. This CDR3 has 15 amino acids. Germline V gives CDR1 SNHLY, CDR2 FYNNEI. With 3 bases clipped from V and 5 bases from J, the junction kept 6 bases outside the gene matches. CDR3 amino acids: CASSEGTGETETQYF. For the CDR3, the DNA is TGTGCCAGCAGTGAGGGGACAGGGGAAACTGAGACCCAGTACTTC.

The rearrangement uses TRBV7-2 and TRBJ1-6, with 9 bases aligning to TRBD1. Germline loops: CDR1 SGHTA, CDR2 FQGNSA. The CDR3 spans 18 residues. J lost 5 bases, V lost 7 bases, and 15 bases had no gene match. This chain's CDR3 is CASTPGHRGQFDNSPLHF. The CDR3 nucleotides read TGTGCCAGCACCCCCGGACACAGGGGGCAATTCGATAATTCACCCCTCCACTTT.